This TCR beta chain was observed in a study of CD8+ T cells in alopecia areata listed by TCRdb under 2018. Regarding the study in general: Treated patients were enrolled in an open-label pilot trial of oral tofacitinib, 5 to 10 mg twice daily, for moderate-to-severe alopecia areata. Tofacitinib was given for 6 to 18 months, followed by 6 months of follow-up off drug to assess delayed response and recurrence. The SALT score, which quantifies the percentage of affected scalp surface area, was used to measure disease severity in treated patients. In both human patients and the C3H/HeJ mouse model, the study applied high-throughput TCRbeta sequencing to look at T cell clonal expansion in alopecia areata. Scalp tissue and sorted CD4+ and CD8+ peripheral blood T cells from patchy and totalis/universalis alopecia areata patients and from healthy controls were covered by human TCRbeta sequencing. Biopsies were taken from tofacitinib-treated patients at baseline and at 4 and 24 weeks of treatment, and a later scalp biopsy was taken in several of the tofacitinib-treated patients. Scalp clonality was compared across normal scalp (n=4), patchy alopecia areata scalp (n=8), and alopecia totalis/universalis scalp (n=8). RNA was obtained with the PAXgene miRNA kit for fixed scalp, the miRNeasy kit for PBMCs, and the RNeasy kit for mouse skin. TCRbeta CDR3 regions were amplified by immunoSEQ multiplex PCR using 35 Vbeta forward and 13 Jbeta reverse primers. Paper-wide results and their limitations: Higher clonality and more expanded CD8+ clones were observed in lesional scalp than in normal scalp, particularly in alopecia totalis/universalis, a finding suggestive of antigenic drive. Scalp clonality and the number of expanded CD8+ clones among the top 100 scalp clones were significantly decreased by tofacitinib. Scalp TCR repertoire analysis is complicated because resident alphabeta T cells in normal human skin are also sequenced, whereas mouse skin is dominated by gammadelta T cells. Compared with mice, TCR sequences shared between patients were less clear, possibly partly because of HLA diversity across the patient population. Because the treated cohort was small and had just a single nonresponder, larger studies are needed to establish links between baseline CD8+ expansion and response. Many expanded lesional clones were found to persist in scalp and blood during tofacitinib treatment, and relapse after treatment cessation may be partly explained by this persistence.

The receptor library was made with the immunoSEQ multiplex PCR assay. To provide template for TCR sequencing, every sample had RNA extracted and reverse transcribed into cDNA. First-strand cDNA was synthesized with SuperScript III using a 2:1 mix of oligo-dT and random hexamers. Amplification bias was assessed with a synthetic immune receptor repertoire, and residual bias was removed computationally. Per the authors' processing: Raw reads were preprocessed for error removal, and CDR3 was defined according to IMGT conventions as running from the conserved cysteine to phenylalanine. Clonality was computed as 1 minus the Shannon entropy, with the entropy normalized by log2 of the number of productive unique TCRs. Whether scalp clones were CD4 or CD8 was inferred by matching scalp TCRbeta sequences against CD4 and CD8 repertoires sorted from blood. Drawn from immuneACCESS, this table holds only the in-frame rearrangements with V and J called that TCRdb kept. Clones are partly lost; checked studies trace under half to an unresolved V gene and leave the rest unexplained. For V, J and clone size, that table is used; D and trimming come from the DNA. The sample data list some 170,000 clones, and 58% of these were observed just once. Roughly 17% of the sample goes to the ten largest clones.

The CDR3 contains 15 residues, cysteine and phenylalanine counted. Kept here is only the CDR3 DNA, which spans 45 bases and is read in frame from base 1. Unmatched junction bases come to 7, with V trimmed by 4 bases and J by 2 bases. According to the germline V gene (reference sequence), CDR1 reads SGHNT and CDR2 reads YYREEE. With regard to this clone: Its antigen specificity is not known. No much larger clonotype is one base removed from it; base qualities were not supplied.

In light of the paper, this sample's treatment or condition label describes: oral pan-JAK inhibitor, 5-10 mg twice daily. From alopecia areata patients, peripheral blood was collected along with lesional scalp punch biopsies. PBMCs were isolated by density centrifugation and stained for CD3, CD4 and CD8, after which CD4+ and CD8+ T cells were sorted on a FACSAria. The source is a human donor with alopecia areata. Sample: CD4+ T cells sorted from blood, taken between weeks 55 and 70, from a patient treated with tofacitinib. The chain couples TRBV5-4 to TRBJ2-3; the junction holds 7 bases that match TRBD1. The nucleotide sequence reads as follows: TGTGCCAGCAGCCGACAGGGTTCTAACACAGATACGCAGTATTTT. Its amino acids are CASSRQGSNTDTQYF.